A selection of T cell receptor beta chains follows, all from one sample in a study of T-cell reconstitution after alpha-beta-depleted transplantation in children. TCRdb processed the PCR reads anew with MiXCR; each CDR3 protein has one entry. The data contain some 140,000 distinct CDR3 sequences, around 9.8% of them singletons. The sample in question was PBMCs, mostly from graft donor cells, obtained 180 days after TCRalphabeta/CD19-depleted stem cell transplant. The receptors originated from a girl under three years old who had a stem cell transplant for combined immunodeficiency, so the T cells may come from the graft donor. Each CDR3 is given with its conserved first and last residue. The order of the fields is D gene, clone size, V gene, J gene, CDR3 DNA, CDR3 protein. The D gene is left open where the match is weak. Only some rows state a clone size, as once, few, many or a class for expanded clones.

TRBD1	.	TRBV9	TRBJ1-1	TGTTCCAGCAGCGTAGGAGCAGGGGGGGACACTGAAGCTTTCTTT	CSSSVGAGGDTEAFF
TRBD2	.	TRBV5-5	TRBJ2-1	TGTGCCAGCAGCCCGTTGGCGGGGGGGCCCTACAATGAGCAGTTCTTC	CASSPLAGGPYNEQFF
.	.	TRBV18	TRBJ1-2	TGTGCCAGCTCACCAGCGGATAACTATGGCTACACCTTC	CASSPADNYGYTF
.	once	TRBV20-1	TRBJ2-7	TGCAGTGCCGGCCTTGGGGGATTTTACGAGCAGTACTTC	CSAGLGGFYEQYF
TRBD2	many	TRBV29-1	TRBJ2-5	TGCAGCGTCTCCGAGCGGGGGGGACAAGAGACCCAGTACTTC	CSVSERGGQETQYF
.	few	TRBV20-1	TRBJ2-7	TGCAGTGCTAGAGGAGACCAGAGCCCCTACGAGCAGTACTTC	CSARGDQSPYEQYF
.	many	TRBV29-1	TRBJ1-2	TGCAGCGTCGGATATACATATGGCTACACCTTC	CSVGYTYGYTF
.	few	TRBV12-3/TRBV12-4	TRBJ2-1	TGTGCCAGCAGTTTAGCCAGAGGGGCTGGGTCCTACAATGAGCAGTTCTTC	CASSLARGAGSYNEQFF
.	.	TRBV5-1	TRBJ1-2	TGCGCCAGCAGCTTGGTTGTGGCAGAGGTGAACACCTTC	CASSLVVAEVNTF
TRBD1	.	TRBV5-4	TRBJ2-5	TGTGCCAGCAGCTTGGGGCAGGGGGAATTGGAGACCCAGTACTTC	CASSLGQGELETQYF
TRBD1	few	TRBV12-3/TRBV12-4	TRBJ2-2	TGTGCCAGCAGTGCGACAGGGGGGAACACCGGGGAGCTGTTTTTT	CASSATGGNTGELFF
TRBD2	few	TRBV27	TRBJ2-3	TGTGCCAGCAGTTTCTTGCTAGCGGCAGATACGCAGTATTTT	CASSFLLAADTQYF
.	few	TRBV4-1	TRBJ2-2	TGCGCCAGCAGCCAGGCCGGGACACAAAACACCGGGGAGCTGTTTTTT	CASSQAGTQNTGELFF
TRBD1	many	TRBV27	TRBJ1-1	TGTGCCAGCAGTTCCCTCCGGACAGGCAACACTGAAGCTTTCTTT	CASSSLRTGNTEAFF
TRBD1	.	TRBV12-3/TRBV12-4	TRBJ2-1	TGTACCAGCAGTTTAAACTTCGGCGGGACAGGGGGTAAGAGGAATGAGCAGTTCTTC	CTSSLNFGGTGGKRNEQFF
.	.	TRBV20-1	TRBJ2-1	TGCAGTGCTAGAGCCCCCCCCAATGAGCAGTTCTTC	CSARAPPNEQFF
TRBD2	many	TRBV20-1	TRBJ2-7	TGCAGTGCAAGGACTAGCGGGGGACCTCTTTACGAGCAGTACTTC	CSARTSGGPLYEQYF
.	.	TRBV5-6	TRBJ2-7	TGTGCCAGCAGCACCGATGGGGGACGATTGACCTACGAGCAGTACTTC	CASSTDGGRLTYEQYF
.	many	TRBV12-3/TRBV12-4	TRBJ2-7	TGTGCCAGCAGCTACCTCGACGAGCAGTACTTC	CASSYLDEQYF
.	few	TRBV12-3/TRBV12-4	TRBJ2-6	TGTGCCAGCAGTTTTTCGGCGTCCGGGGCCAACGTCCTGACTTTC	CASSFSASGANVLTF
.	few	TRBV7-3	TRBJ2-2	TGTGCCAGCAGCCCCGCGTTTCTCACCGGGGAGCTGTTTTTT	CASSPAFLTGELFF
TRBD2	few	TRBV29-1	TRBJ2-5	TGCAGCGCCCGGACTAGCGGGGGTCCGACCCAGTACTTC	CSARTSGGPTQYF
.	few	TRBV7-3	TRBJ2-3	TGTGCCAGCAGCTTAACAGGGGGGCTGTATACGCAGTATTTT	CASSLTGGLYTQYF
TRBD1	.	TRBV7-2	TRBJ2-7	TGTGCCAGCAGCTTAGCCTTCCCCGCCACGGGACAGAGCACCTACGAGCAGTACTTC	CASSLAFPATGQSTYEQYF
.	few	TRBV19	TRBJ2-7	TGTGCCAGTAGTATAGAAGGACGCTCCTACGAGCAGTACTTC	CASSIEGRSYEQYF
TRBD1	many	TRBV20-1	TRBJ2-5	TGCAGTGCGAGGACAGGGAAAGAGACCCAGTACTTC	CSARTGKETQYF
.	many	TRBV5-8	TRBJ2-1	TGTGCCAGCAGCCCTAGGGGATATGAGCAGTTCTTC	CASSPRGYEQFF
TRBD1	few	TRBV20-1	TRBJ2-1	TGCAGTGCAGCTAAGAGGGGCGGGACAGGGGTGAATGAGCAGTTCTTC	CSAAKRGGTGVNEQFF
.	.	TRBV24-1	TRBJ2-3	TGTGCCACCAGTGATTTGGAAGGGATGAATAGAGATACGCAGTATTTT	CATSDLEGMNRDTQYF
TRBD2	.	TRBV7-3	TRBJ2-1	TGTGCCAGCAGCTTACGGGGGAGGGCCGGGAATGAGCAGTTCTTC	CASSLRGRAGNEQFF
.	.	TRBV12-3/TRBV12-4	TRBJ1-1	TGTGCCAGCCGTGAAGGGAGCAACACTGAAGCTTTCTTT	CASREGSNTEAFF